The 28 T cell receptor beta chains given below trace back to one sample, sequenced in a study of cytomegalovirus exposure and HLA in healthy donors. Libraries were prepared by immunoSEQ multiplex PCR; TCRdb keeps only in-frame clonotypes and omits some of them. The repertoire holds about 240,000 clones, with around 86% as singletons. Source material: PBMCs. The receptors derive from a woman in her twenties or thirties in good health and CMV-seropositive.

The chain carries TRBV5-1 and TRBJ1-1, with D uncertain. CDR1 is SGHRS, CDR2 YFSETQ, per germline. V lost 4 bases and J lost 1, with 11 bases in between. The CDR3 covers 14 residues. CDR3 sequence reads: CASSLPEQNTEAFF. CDR3 nucleotides: TGCGCCAGCAGCCTCCCCGAACAGAACACTGAAGCTTTCTTT.

CDR3 amino acids: CASSEQGEDYGYTF. The CDR3 bases are TGTGCCAGCAGCGAACAGGGTGAGGACTATGGCTACACCTTC. The V call is TRBV2, the J call TRBJ1-2; perhaps TRBD1 as D (6 bases). Germline V gene lookup returns CDR1 SNHLY and CDR2 FYNNEI. With 6 bases removed from V and 3 bases from J, the gap between germline ends came to 14 bases. The CDR3 is made up of 14 amino acids.

The chain has TRBV28 and TRBJ1-5; D remains unclear. Germline V gives CDR1 MDHEN, CDR2 SYDVKM. The CDR3 is 14 residues long. Trimming pared 3 bases from V and 7 bases from J, leaving 13 bases between. In DNA, the CDR3 is TGTGCCAGCAGTTTTCATGGGCCTGGGCAGCCCCAGCATTTT. Its translation is CASSFHGPGQPQHF.

This sequence joins TRBV11-3 and TRBJ2-7; D is unclear. This CDR3 is 13 amino acids long. Trimming removed 5 bases at V and 5 bases at J, with 13 bases between. The germline gives CDR1 SGHNT, CDR2 YENEEA. The CDR3: CASSPRRWDEQYF. DNA of the CDR3: TGTGCCAGCAGCCCTAGACGTTGGGACGAGCAGTACTTC.

The V and J genes are TRBV12-5 and TRBJ1-5, with D possibly being TRBD1 (5 bases). The V end lost 6 bases, the J end lost 6 bases, and 15 bases lay between the germline ends. The CDR3 runs to 14 residues. Germline CDR1 LGHNT, CDR2 FRNRAP. Here the CDR3 DNA reads TGTGCTAGTGGCTCTGGGGGGGAGGGTCAGCCCCAGCATTTT. Its translation is CASGSGGEGQPQHF.

The chain recombines TRBV29-1 with TRBJ2-7; TRBD2 is a possible D gene (6 bases). The CDR3 consists of 15 residues. CDR1 and CDR2 from the germline V gene are SQVTM and ANQGSEA. V lost 1 base and J lost 5, with 18 bases in between. CDR3 loop: CSVEAGVGGINEQYF. CDR3 DNA sequence: TGCAGCGTTGAAGCTGGCGTGGGGGGAATAAACGAGCAGTACTTC.

V and J are TRBV2 and TRBJ2-5; maybe TRBD1 (6 bases). Trimming removed 10 bases from V and 0 bases from J, with 15 bases in between. Germline CDR1 and CDR2: SNHLY and FYNNEI. The CDR3 runs 14 residues. In DNA form, the CDR3 reads TGTGCCACCCAGAAAGACAGGCACCAAGAGACCCAGTACTTC. Translating it yields CATQKDRHQETQYF.

The J gene is TRBJ1-3, the V gene TRBV5-1; no clear D gene. The CDR3 spans 15 residues. Trimming took off 4 bases at V and 0 bases at J, with 11 bases between the two ends. Germline lookup yields CDR1 SGHRS and CDR2 YFSETQ. CDR3 sequence reads: CASSPTRSSGNTIYF. CDR3 nucleotides: TGCGCCAGCAGCCCTACTCGGAGCTCTGGAAACACCATATATTTT.

The CDR3 is CASSLDSSNEKLFF. DNA for the CDR3: TGTGCCAGCAGTTTGGACAGCTCAAATGAAAAACTGTTTTTT. J is TRBJ1-4 and V is TRBV7-7; a weak D match, TRBD1 (6 bases). The CDR3 is 14 amino acids. The V and J ends lost 6 bases and 5 bases respectively, with 13 bases between them. The germline V gene has CDR1 SSHAT and CDR2 FNYEAQ (reference sequence).

The chain links TRBV6-5 to TRBJ2-1; D is unresolved. Between the trimmed V and J ends, which lost 6 bases and 5 bases, there was a span of 11 bases. CDR3 length: 13 amino acids. Germline lookup yields CDR1 MNHEY and CDR2 SVGAGI. CDR3 sequence reads: CASSRLSDNEQFF. In nucleotides, the CDR3 is TGTGCCAGCAGCAGGCTATCCGACAATGAGCAGTTCTTC.

CDR3 bases: TGTGCCAGCAGCCTTATAGCGGGGAGCTCCTACAATGAGCAGTTCTTC. Translation gives CASSLIAGSSYNEQFF. The chain carries TRBV5-4 and TRBJ2-1, with 8 nucleotides matching TRBD2. The CDR3 spans 16 residues. The trim removed 4 bases at V and 0 bases at J, leaving 6 bases unmatched. Germline V gene lookup returns CDR1 SGHNT and CDR2 YYREEE (reference sequence).

The V gene is TRBV30, the J gene TRBJ1-2; possible D gene TRBD1, 5 bases. V shed 0 bases and J shed 3 bases, with 11 bases lying between them. Germline CDR1 reads GTSNPN; CDR2 reads SVGIG (reference sequence). The CDR3 contains 14 residues. The CDR3 sequence: CAWSVMGGDYGYTF. CDR3 DNA sequence: TGTGCCTGGAGTGTAATGGGAGGGGACTATGGCTACACCTTC. Looking up the rest from reference TRBV30 and TRBJ1-2 gives the full variable domain: SQTIHQWPATLVQPVGSPLSLECTVEGTSNPNLYWYRQAAGRGLQLLFYSVGIGQISSEVPQNLSASRPQDRQFILSSKKLLLSDSGFYLCAWSVMGGDYGYTFGSGTRLTVV.

Written as DNA, the CDR3 is TGCGCCAGCAGCCTTCGGGCGACAGGGCTAGATCAGCCCCAGCATTTT. Amino acid sequence: CASSLRATGLDQPQHF. The chain has TRBV4-1 and TRBJ1-5; 7 nucleotides match TRBD1. CDR1 and CDR2 (germline): MGHRA, YSYEKL. V lost 4 bases to trimming and J lost 5 bases; unmatched junction nucleotides: 11. The CDR3 sequence is 16 residues long.

The rearrangement joins TRBV5-1 to TRBJ1-1, with 7 bases fitting TRBD1. Germline CDR1 is SGHRS and CDR2 is YFSETQ. The ends lost 3 bases at V and 0 bases at J; junction bases unmatched: 2. This CDR3 has 14 amino acids. This CDR3 reads CASSSGQMNTEAFF. CDR3 nucleotides: TGCGCCAGCAGCTCGGGACAGATGAACACTGAAGCTTTCTTT.

The gene calls are TRBV6-5 and TRBJ2-1; 8 nucleotides agree with TRBD2. V gave up 3 bases and J gave up 12 bases; unmatched junction bases: 13. The germline gives CDR1 MNHEY, CDR2 SVGAGI. CDR3 length equals 15 residues. CDR3 residues: CASSYQGTRGFGQFF. The CDR3 DNA follows: TGTGCCAGCAGTTATCAGGGGACTAGGGGGTTCGGGCAGTTCTTC.

The chain recombines TRBV30 with TRBJ1-2; D might be TRBD1 (5 bases). This CDR3 has 15 amino acids. V was cut by 1 base and J by 11 bases, with 23 bases left in between. In germline, CDR1 is GTSNPN, CDR2 SVGIG (reference sequence). The CDR3 here is CAWSGERGPSFGYTF. CDR3 DNA sequence: TGTGCCTGGAGTGGCGAGCGGGGCCCTAGTTTCGGTTACACCTTC.

The CDR3 bases are TGTGCCAGCAGGGGAGAAGTTGTTCAGCCCCAGCATTTT. Translated: CASRGEVVQPQHF. The V and J genes are TRBV2 and TRBJ1-5, with D uncertain. Trimming cost V 6 bases and J 6 bases, with 12 bases left between them. This CDR3 contains 13 residues. Germline V gene data show CDR1 as SNHLY and CDR2 as FYNNEI.

The V gene is TRBV7-9, the J gene TRBJ1-3; no clear D. The CDR3 sequence is 15 residues long. Germline V gene lookup returns CDR1 SEHNR and CDR2 FQNEAQ (reference sequence). Trimming stripped 7 bases from V and 2 bases from J, with 15 bases between. The CDR3 spells CASTSPLIPGNTIYF. DNA for the CDR3: TGTGCCAGCACTAGCCCCCTCATCCCTGGAAACACCATATATTTT.

To note about this clone: Other DNA sequences within the sample encode an identical CDR3. This chain joins TRBV28 and TRBJ2-1, with 8 bases lining up with TRBD2. The length of the CDR3 is 15 residues. Germline CDR1 MDHEN, CDR2 SYDVKM. Trimming cost V 3 bases and J 7 bases; bases outside gene matches: 8. In DNA, the CDR3 is TGTGCCAGCAGTTTTCTTGCGGGAGGAGGTAATGAGCAGTTCTTC. Amino acid sequence: CASSFLAGGGNEQFF.

This rearrangement joins TRBV2 to TRBJ1-2, with D possibly being TRBD1 (5 bases). CDR3 length equals 15 residues. The germline gives CDR1 SNHLY, CDR2 FYNNEI. Trimming took off 7 bases at V and 3 bases at J, with 18 bases between the two ends. CDR3 loop: CASISGGGYYYGYTF. In DNA, the CDR3 is TGTGCCAGCATCTCTGGGGGAGGGTACTACTATGGCTACACCTTC.

The chain joins TRBV7-9 to TRBJ1-1, with 7 nucleotides matching TRBD1. In germline, CDR1 is SEHNR, CDR2 FQNEAQ (reference sequence). The CDR3 is made up of 16 amino acids. Germline trimming cut 4 bases from V and 4 bases from J; bases unmatched to any gene: 12. The CDR3 nucleotides read TGTGCCAGCAGCTATACAGGGGCCCGTGAGAGCACTGAAGCTTTCTTT. Translation: CASSYTGARESTEAFF. Complete variable domain (other parts from reference TRBV7-9 and TRBJ1-1): DTGVSQNPRHKITKRGQNVTFRCDPISEHNRLYWYRQTLGQGPEFLTYFQNEAQLEKSRLLSDRFSAERPKGSFSTLEIQRTEQGDSAMYLCASSYTGARESTEAFFGQGTRLTVV.

This clone is a singleton in its sample. CDR3 sequence: CASSQSYEAKGDEQYF. The CDR3 nucleotides are TGCGCCAGCAGTCAATCGTACGAGGCGAAAGGGGACGAGCAGTACTTC. The rearrangement links TRBV23-1 to TRBJ2-7; possibly TRBD1 for D (5 bases). TRBV23-1 is identified as an open reading frame with a role that is uncertain. The CDR3 has 16 residues. Trimming took 0 bases from V and 5 from J, leaving 17 bases between them.

This chain uses TRBV30 with TRBJ1-2; TRBD1 matches at 8 bases. CDR3 length: 15 residues. Trimming took 2 bases from V and 1 from J; bases not matched to a gene: 6. CDR1 is GTSNPN, CDR2 SVGIG, per germline (reference sequence). DNA for the CDR3: TGTGCCTGGAGTCCCGGTGGACAGGGTAACTATGGCTACACCTTC. It codes for CAWSPGGQGNYGYTF.

The rearrangement joins TRBV28 to TRBJ1-3; D is uncertain. The CDR3 is 13 residues long. Germline assignment: CDR1 MDHEN and CDR2 SYDVKM. Trimming took 5 bases from V and 8 from J, leaving 13 bases between them. The CDR3 region has the DNA TGTGCCAGCAGTCCCACCAACATATACACCATATATTTT. It is translated as CASSPTNIYTIYF. Full variable domain (rest looked up from reference TRBV28 and TRBJ1-3): DVKVTQSSRYLVKRTGEKVFLECVQDMDHENMFWYRQDPGLGLRLIYFSYDVKMKEKGDIPEGYSVSREKKERFSLILESASTNQTSMYLCASSPTNIYTIYFGEGSWLTVV.

J is TRBJ2-7 and V is TRBV29-1; tentative D call: TRBD1 (6 bases). Trimming stripped 4 bases from V and 6 bases from J, with 10 bases between. The CDR3 is 11 residues long. CDR1 is SQVTM and CDR2 is ANQGSEA in the germline V gene. CDR3 in DNA: TGCAGCGTTGGTGGGACATCCGAGCAGTACTTC. As protein: CSVGGTSEQYF.

The gene calls are TRBV7-2 and TRBJ1-4; perhaps TRBD1 as D (5 bases). Between the trimmed V and J ends, which lost 0 bases and 6 bases, there was a span of 14 bases. CDR3 length: 16 amino acids. Germline assignment: CDR1 SGHTA and CDR2 FQGNSA. The CDR3 DNA reads TGTGCCAGCAGCTTAGCTGTCTTAGGGACTTATGAAAAACTGTTTTTT. Its protein product is CASSLAVLGTYEKLFF.

This clone was recorded only once. The rearrangement joins TRBV28 to TRBJ1-5; D ambiguous. Germline CDR1 and CDR2: MDHEN and SYDVKM. V dropped 1 base and J dropped 0 bases, with 10 bases sitting between them. The CDR3 runs to 16 residues. The CDR3 bases are TGTGCCAGCAGTTTATTTGGGCAGTTTAGCAATCAGCCCCAGCATTTT. Its translation: CASSLFGQFSNQPQHF.

This clone was recorded only once. V is TRBV2 and J is TRBJ2-3; 13 bases are shared with TRBD2. The germline gives CDR1 SNHLY, CDR2 FYNNEI. The CDR3 length is 16 residues. The V and J ends lost 5 bases and 3 bases, in that order; junction bases with no gene match: 5. This chain's CDR3 is CASSSGLAGITDTQYF. DNA for the CDR3: TGTGCCAGCAGTTCGGGACTAGCGGGAATTACAGATACGCAGTATTTT.